The present T cell receptor beta chain was sequenced within a study of blood T cell repertoires in COVID-19. Study details: Collection of acute and convalescent COVID-19 samples took place in the United States, Italy and Spain. Sample material is recorded as cDNA or gDNA derived from T cells, B-cell-depleted T cells, or PBMCs.

Under the authors' procedure: Scientists estimated how many nucleated cells there were by amplifying reference gene primers. Clones were read by immunoSEQ multiplex PCR, and TCRdb kept only the in-frame ones, dropping some. That table gives V, J and clone size, and the DNA gave D and trimming. The sample carries roughly 60,000 clones, 75% to 90% recorded once. As to this clone: The junction departs from the called germline gene at one end, perhaps through a read error.

This CDR3 contains 14 residues. In germline, CDR1 is SGHTA, CDR2 FQGNSA. The specimen sequenced was peripheral blood. The J gene is TRBJ2-7, the V gene TRBV7-2, with 7 bases that match TRBD1. The receptor was isolated from a man at least 80 years old with acute or convalescent COVID-19. The CDR3 bases are TGTGCCAGCAGCTTAAGACAGGGTTCCTCCGAGCAGTACTTC. Translation gives CASSLRQGSSEQYF.